This entry describes one T cell receptor beta chain. What it recognizes is unknown. This record belongs to a study of siplizumab effects on memory and regulatory T cells. Study observations and caveats: Naive T cells appeared more diverse than memory cells and seemed to be major alloresponse contributors.

This CDR3 comprises 15 residues. Germline-derived CDR1 and CDR2 are KGHSH and LQKENI. Trimming cost V 0 bases and J 10 bases, with 16 bases left between them. TCRdb keeps only in-frame clones here, not all; method: immunoSEQ multiplex PCR. The sample shows roughly 100,000 clones, around 93% of them seen only once. The sequenced sample was CD4+ T cells sorted from blood. This receptor was identified in a human donor in good health. The chain couples TRBV18 to TRBJ2-1, with D possibly being TRBD2 (6 bases). The CDR3 coding sequence is TGTGCCAGCTCACCACCGACTAGTTTCTCGGGGGAGCAGTTCTTC. Translating gives CASSPPTSFSGEQFF. Full variable domain (missing parts from reference TRBV18 and TRBJ2-1): NAGVMQNPRHLVRRRGQEARLRCSPMKGHSHVYWYRQLPEEGLKFMVYLQKENIIDESGMPKERFSAEFPKEGPSILRIQQVVRGDSAAYFCASSPPTSFSGEQFFGPGTRLTVL.